Below are 2 T cell receptor beta chains sequenced from a single sample in a study of T cell changes during pregnancy in multiple sclerosis. Method: immunoSEQ multiplex PCR; TCRdb's copy keeps in-frame clones and lacks some. The sample includes 50,000 to 75,000 clones, more than 85% of them seen just once. The source was peripheral blood, collected in the third trimester of pregnancy. These receptors originate from a female donor in good health, enrolled as a control in a pregnancy study.

The rearrangement uses TRBV19 and TRBJ2-1; 14 nucleotides align to TRBD2. The germline V gene encodes CDR1 LNHDA and CDR2 SQIVND (reference sequence). Trimming took 7 bases from V and 6 from J; bases not matched to a gene: 5. The CDR3 extends over 15 amino acids. The CDR3 region is CASTPGTSGSNEQFF. The CDR3 DNA reads TGTGCCAGTACCCCTGGGACTAGCGGGAGCAATGAGCAGTTCTTC. Full variable domain (outside the CDR3, taken from reference TRBV19 and TRBJ2-1): DGGITQSPKYLFRKEGQNVTLSCEQNLNHDAMYWYRQDPGQGLRLIYYSQIVNDFQKGDIAEGYSVSREKKESFPLTVTSAQKNPTAFYLCASTPGTSGSNEQFFGPGTRLTVL.

The chain has TRBV4-1 and TRBJ2-1, with 9 bases identical to TRBD2. The CDR3 is 15 amino acids. Germline assignment: CDR1 MGHRA and CDR2 YSYEKL. Trimming at V came to 3 bases and at J to 9 bases, leaving 9 bases not matched to a gene. CDR3 amino acids: CASSQTIAGVGEQFF. As DNA, the CDR3 is TGCGCCAGCAGCCAGACGATAGCGGGAGTAGGTGAGCAGTTCTTC.